Reported below is one T cell receptor (beta chain). This CDR3 is 15 amino acids long. Unmatched junction bases numbered 7, after V lost 5 bases and J lost 4 bases. Germline loops: CDR1 MDHEN, CDR2 SYDVKM. The sample originates from a study of CD8+ T cells in alopecia areata. As for the study in general: Tofacitinib therapy lasting 6 to 18 months was followed by 6 months off drug.

The sequencing template was cDNA reverse transcribed from extracted RNA. Some clones are missing from TCRdb's copy, which holds only in-frame ones; the method was immunoSEQ multiplex PCR. The sample includes more than 110,000 clones, roughly 62% of them seen just once. The receptor comes from a human donor with alopecia areata. Source: CD4+ T cells sorted from blood, taken at week 0. V gene TRBV28 combines with J gene TRBJ1-5; TRBD1 agrees at 8 bases. CDR3: CASSPGGGPNQPQHF. DNA for the CDR3: TGTGCCAGCAGTCCAGGGGGCGGACCGAATCAGCCCCAGCATTTT.